Listed here is a single TCR beta chain. The target antigen is unknown. This entry belongs to a study of response to subunit inactivated influenza vaccine. TCRdb passed the RT-PCR reads through MiXCR, listing each CDR3 protein once. The table shows roughly 650,000 distinct CDR3 sequences, with 15% to 19% occurring only once. Study results and limitations: It was suggested by the authors that few new T cells are recruited by each seasonal influenza vaccination.

There are 12 residues in the CDR3. From germline, CDR1 is SGDLS and CDR2 YYNGEE. The germline V and J ends were trimmed by 4 bases and 2 bases, with 6 bases remaining between them. The material was PBMCs from blood, obtained roughly 12 days after vaccination. The V gene is TRBV9, the J gene TRBJ1-1; D unclear. This sequence originates from a man in his forties or fifties who received an inactivated influenza vaccine. The CDR3 spells CASSPINTEAFF. The DNA for the CDR3 is TGTGCCAGCAGCCCAATAAACACTGAAGCTTTCTTT.